Listed here are 13 T cell receptor beta chains from one sample, sequenced in a study of Ad26.COV2.S vaccination and SARS-CoV-2 variants. Treatment reported: some 20 received Ad26.COV2.S at low or high dose, single or two shots; 5 received placebo; per-sample allocation not given. Vaccine and placebo recipients were sampled on day 63 after the first injection. The method was immunoSEQ multiplex PCR; TCRdb's version includes in-frame clones alone and lacks a portion of them. The sample consists of roughly 420,000 clones, approximately 90% of them appearing once. The specimen was peripheral blood, collected in a trial of Ad26.COV2.S vaccine versus placebo. The receptors come from a person aged 18-60 years who received the Ad26.COV2.S COVID-19 vaccine or a placebo.

The J gene is TRBJ2-2, the V gene TRBV5-1, with 7 nucleotides matching TRBD1. This CDR3 has 15 residues. The V segment lost 4 bases and the J segment 1 base; nucleotides outside the gene matches: 4. Germline CDR1 reads SGHRS; CDR2 reads YFSETQ. The CDR3 DNA follows: TGCGCCAGCAGCAAGGGACAGAGGAACACCGGGGAGCTGTTTTTT. Amino acids: CASSKGQRNTGELFF.

J is TRBJ1-5 and V is TRBV6-2 or TRBV6-3; D not resolved. The V gene's germline CDR1 is MNHEY and CDR2 SVGEGT. Trimming left V 5 bases short and J 2 bases short, with 10 bases between. The CDR3 runs 14 residues. For the CDR3, the DNA is TGTGCCAGCAGTGGTAGCAGTCGCAATCAGCCCCAGCATTTT. Translating gives CASSGSSRNQPQHF.

The genes are TRBV15 and TRBJ2-5; the D is unclear. V was trimmed by 1 base and J by 1 base, leaving 16 bases between them. Germline V gene sequence: CDR1 LNHNV, CDR2 YYDKDF (reference sequence). The CDR3 has 17 residues. The CDR3 nucleotides read TGTGCCACCAGCAGAGTGGTACATGCCGCCCCCCAAGAGACCCAGTACTTC. Translation gives CATSRVVHAAPQETQYF.

The chain recombines TRBV28 with TRBJ1-1; possibly TRBD1 for D (5 bases). Trimming removed 3 bases from V and 8 bases from J, with 10 bases in between. This CDR3 has 12 amino acids. Germline-derived CDR1 and CDR2 are MDHEN and SYDVKM. The CDR3 reads CASSFSHREAFF. CDR3 in DNA: TGTGCCAGCAGTTTTTCCCACAGGGAAGCTTTCTTT.

J is TRBJ1-2 and V is TRBV5-6; D possibly corresponds to TRBD1 (6 bases). Germline CDR1 is SGHDT and CDR2 is YYEEEE. CDR3 length equals 11 residues. Trimming pared 1 base from V and 13 bases from J, leaving 11 bases between. CDR3 amino acids: CASSLQGYGTF. CDR3 nucleotide sequence: TGTGCCAGCAGCTTGCAGGGGTACGGCACCTTC.

The chain combines TRBV15 with TRBJ1-2, with a possible D match to TRBD1 (5 bases). Germline-derived CDR1 and CDR2 are LNHNV and YYDKDF (reference sequence). This CDR3 is 14 amino acids long. With 0 bases removed from V and 9 bases from J, the gap between germline ends came to 14 bases. The CDR3 coding sequence is TGTGCCACCAGCAGAGATCCGGGGGGGACGAGCTACACCTTC. Amino acid sequence: CATSRDPGGTSYTF.

This chain joins TRBV7-9 and TRBJ2-7; TRBD1 agrees at 7 bases. This CDR3 is 16 amino acids long. The germline V gene has CDR1 SEHNR and CDR2 FQNEAQ (reference sequence). J gave up 4 bases and V 5 bases, and 14 bases lay outside the gene matches. The CDR3 spells CASSPYTGGTAYEQYF. The DNA of the CDR3 is TGTGCCAGCAGCCCTTATACTGGTGGGACAGCGTACGAGCAGTACTTC. Looking up the rest from reference TRBV7-9 and TRBJ2-7 gives the full variable domain: DTGVSQNPRHKITKRGQNVTFRCDPISEHNRLYWYRQTLGQGPEFLTYFQNEAQLEKSRLLSDRFSAERPKGSFSTLEIQRTEQGDSAMYLCASSPYTGGTAYEQYFGPGTRLTVT.

The rearrangement links TRBV9 to TRBJ1-1, with D possibly TRBD1 on 6 matching bases. V was cut by 3 bases and J by 0 bases, with 18 bases left in between. The CDR3 runs to 17 residues. Germline V gene data show CDR1 as SGDLS and CDR2 as YYNGEE. This CDR3 is CASSDPTGFDMNTEAFF. In DNA form, the CDR3 reads TGTGCCAGCAGCGACCCGACAGGTTTTGATATGAACACTGAAGCTTTCTTT.

V is TRBV4-3 and J is TRBJ1-2; D may be TRBD1 (5 bases). This CDR3 is 13 amino acids long. The V gene lost 0 bases and the J gene lost 6 bases, with 8 bases spanning the gap. Per the germline V gene, CDR1 is LGHNA and CDR2 is YSLEER. The CDR3 DNA sequence: TGCGCCAGCAGCCAAGAACGGGGGGATGGCTACACCTTC. The encoded protein is CASSQERGDGYTF.

This clone showed up just a few times. This sequence joins TRBV6-2 or TRBV6-3 and TRBJ2-7, with 7 bases matching TRBD1. This CDR3 is built from 14 residues. Germline loops: CDR1 MNHEY, CDR2 SVGEGT. The trim removed 5 bases at V and 0 bases at J, leaving 4 bases unmatched. For the CDR3, the DNA is TGTGCCAGCAGTACCGGGGACAGCTCCTACGAGCAGTACTTC. Protein: CASSTGDSSYEQYF.

The CDR3 here is CASRGGTDTQYF. CDR3 DNA: TGTGCCAGCAGGGGGGGGACAGATACGCAGTATTTT. This chain links TRBV12-3 or TRBV12-4 with TRBJ2-3; 7 nucleotides line up with TRBD2. With V trimmed by 6 bases and J by 3 bases, 0 bases remained unmatched. The CDR3 runs 12 residues.

The rearrangement joins TRBV7-2 to TRBJ2-7, with D maybe TRBD1 (6 bases). Germline loops: CDR1 SGHTA, CDR2 FQGNSA. The CDR3 is 13 residues long. V shed 3 bases and J shed 1 base, with 7 bases lying between them. CDR3: CASSLDSSYEQYF. Here the CDR3 DNA reads TGTGCCAGCAGCTTGGACAGTTCCTACGAGCAGTACTTC.

The chain carries TRBV5-4 and TRBJ2-3; D call uncertain. With 0 bases removed from V and 0 bases from J, the gap between germline ends came to 8 bases. CDR3 length: 15 amino acids. Germline values: CDR1 SGHNT, CDR2 YYREEE (reference sequence). CDR3 sequence (DNA): TGTGCCAGCAGCTTGGAGGTCGTTAGCACAGATACGCAGTATTTT. This sequence encodes CASSLEVVSTDTQYF.